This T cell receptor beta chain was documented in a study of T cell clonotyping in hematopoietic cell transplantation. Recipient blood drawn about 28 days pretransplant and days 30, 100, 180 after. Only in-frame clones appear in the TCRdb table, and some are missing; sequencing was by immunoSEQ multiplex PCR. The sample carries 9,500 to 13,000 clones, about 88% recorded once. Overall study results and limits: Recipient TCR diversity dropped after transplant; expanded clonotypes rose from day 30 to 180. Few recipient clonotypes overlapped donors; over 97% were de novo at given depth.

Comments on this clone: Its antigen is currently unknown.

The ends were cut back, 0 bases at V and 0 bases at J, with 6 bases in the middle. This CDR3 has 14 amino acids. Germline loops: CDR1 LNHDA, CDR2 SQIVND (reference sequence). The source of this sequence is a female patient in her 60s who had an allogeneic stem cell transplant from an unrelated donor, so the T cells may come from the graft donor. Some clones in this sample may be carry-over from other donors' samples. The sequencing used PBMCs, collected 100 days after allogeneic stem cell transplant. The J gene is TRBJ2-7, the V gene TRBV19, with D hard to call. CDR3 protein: CASSIDYDSYEQYF. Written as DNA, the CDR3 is TGTGCCAGTAGTATAGACTACGACTCCTACGAGCAGTACTTC.